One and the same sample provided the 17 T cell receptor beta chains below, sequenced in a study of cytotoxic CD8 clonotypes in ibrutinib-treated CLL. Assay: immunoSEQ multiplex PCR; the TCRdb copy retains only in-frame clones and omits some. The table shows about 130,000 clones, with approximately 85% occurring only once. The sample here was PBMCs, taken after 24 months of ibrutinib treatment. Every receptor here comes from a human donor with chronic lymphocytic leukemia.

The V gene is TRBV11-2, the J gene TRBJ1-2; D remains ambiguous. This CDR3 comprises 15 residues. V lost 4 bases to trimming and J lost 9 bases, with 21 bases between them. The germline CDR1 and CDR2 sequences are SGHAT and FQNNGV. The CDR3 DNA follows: TGTGCCAGCAGCTCCCTGGTCGGCAGGTTCGGCAGCTACACCTTC. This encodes CASSSLVGRFGSYTF.

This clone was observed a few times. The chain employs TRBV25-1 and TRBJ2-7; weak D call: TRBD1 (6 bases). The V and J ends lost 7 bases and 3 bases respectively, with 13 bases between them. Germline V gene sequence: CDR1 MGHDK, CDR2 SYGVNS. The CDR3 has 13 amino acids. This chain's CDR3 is CASTQGPYYEQYF. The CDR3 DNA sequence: TGTGCCAGCACCCAGGGGCCTTACTACGAGCAGTACTTC.

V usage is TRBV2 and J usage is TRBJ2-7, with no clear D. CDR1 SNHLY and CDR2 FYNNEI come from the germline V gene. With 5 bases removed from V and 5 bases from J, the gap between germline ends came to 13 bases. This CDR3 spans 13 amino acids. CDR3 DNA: TGTGCCAGCAGTATCGGGTCACGGAACGAGCAGTACTTC. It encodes CASSIGSRNEQYF.

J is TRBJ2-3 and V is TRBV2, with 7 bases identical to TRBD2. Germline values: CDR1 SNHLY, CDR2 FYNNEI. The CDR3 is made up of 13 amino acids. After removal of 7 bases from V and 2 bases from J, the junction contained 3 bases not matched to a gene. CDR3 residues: CASKSGVTDTQYF. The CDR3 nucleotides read TGTGCCAGCAAAAGCGGGGTCACAGATACGCAGTATTTT.

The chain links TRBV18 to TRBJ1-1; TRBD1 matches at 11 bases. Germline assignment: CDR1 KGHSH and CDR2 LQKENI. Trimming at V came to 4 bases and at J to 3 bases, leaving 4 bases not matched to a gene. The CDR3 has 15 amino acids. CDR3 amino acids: CASSRDRGFDTEAFF. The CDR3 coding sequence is TGTGCCAGCTCACGGGACAGGGGGTTCGACACTGAAGCTTTCTTT.

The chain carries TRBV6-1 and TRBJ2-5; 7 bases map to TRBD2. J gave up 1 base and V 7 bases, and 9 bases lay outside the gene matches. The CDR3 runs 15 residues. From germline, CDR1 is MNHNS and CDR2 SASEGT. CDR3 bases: TGTGCCAGCACTCTCGGCTCTAGCGGCCAAGAGACCCAGTACTTC. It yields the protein CASTLGSSGQETQYF.

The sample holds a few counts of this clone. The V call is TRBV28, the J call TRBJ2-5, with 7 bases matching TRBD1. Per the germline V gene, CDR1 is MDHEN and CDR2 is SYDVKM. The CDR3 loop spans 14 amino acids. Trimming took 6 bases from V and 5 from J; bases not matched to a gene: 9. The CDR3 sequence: CASSQQGPGETQYF. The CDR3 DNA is TGTGCCAGCAGCCAACAGGGGCCCGGGGAGACCCAGTACTTC.

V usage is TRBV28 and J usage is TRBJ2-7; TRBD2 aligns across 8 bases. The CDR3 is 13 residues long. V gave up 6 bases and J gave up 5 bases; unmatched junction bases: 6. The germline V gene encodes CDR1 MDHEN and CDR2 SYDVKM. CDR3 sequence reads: CASRGRTSHEQYF. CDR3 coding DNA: TGTGCCAGCAGAGGTAGGACTAGCCACGAGCAGTACTTC.

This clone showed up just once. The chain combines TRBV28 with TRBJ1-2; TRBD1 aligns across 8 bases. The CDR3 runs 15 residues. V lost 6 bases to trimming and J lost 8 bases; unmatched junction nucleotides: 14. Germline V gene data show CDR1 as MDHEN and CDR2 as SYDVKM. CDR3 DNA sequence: TGTGCCAGCAGCACCCCCGGGGCAGGGGGCAAAGGCTACACCTTC. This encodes CASSTPGAGGKGYTF.

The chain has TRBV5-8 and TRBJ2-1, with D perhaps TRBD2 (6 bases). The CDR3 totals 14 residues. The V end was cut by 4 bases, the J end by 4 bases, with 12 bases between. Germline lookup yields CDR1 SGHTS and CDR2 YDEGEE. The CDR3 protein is CASSRKTRYNEQFF. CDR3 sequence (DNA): TGTGCCAGCAGCCGAAAGACTAGGTACAATGAGCAGTTCTTC.

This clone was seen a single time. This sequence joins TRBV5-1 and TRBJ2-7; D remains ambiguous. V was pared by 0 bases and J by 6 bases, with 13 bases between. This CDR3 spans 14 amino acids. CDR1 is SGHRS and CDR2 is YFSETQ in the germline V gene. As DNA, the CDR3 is TGCGCCAGCAGCTTGGAGGCCGCCCTTCGCGAGCAGTACTTC. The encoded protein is CASSLEAALREQYF.

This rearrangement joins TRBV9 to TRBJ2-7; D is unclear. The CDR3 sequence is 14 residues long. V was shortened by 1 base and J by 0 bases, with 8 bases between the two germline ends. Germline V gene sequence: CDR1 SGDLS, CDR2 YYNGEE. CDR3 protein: CASSVNANSYEQYF. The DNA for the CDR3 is TGTGCCAGCAGCGTAAATGCCAACTCCTACGAGCAGTACTTC.

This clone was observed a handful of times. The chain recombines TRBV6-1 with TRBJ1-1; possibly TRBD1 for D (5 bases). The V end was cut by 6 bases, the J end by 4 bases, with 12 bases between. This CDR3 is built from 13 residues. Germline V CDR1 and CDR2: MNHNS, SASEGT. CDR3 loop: CASSGDRRTEAFF. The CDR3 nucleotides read TGTGCCAGCAGCGGGGACCGACGCACTGAAGCTTTCTTT.

This CDR3 is CASTSRDRGLNTEAFF. The CDR3 DNA reads TGTGCCAGTACTTCCCGGGACAGGGGGCTGAACACTGAAGCTTTCTTT. The genes are TRBV19 and TRBJ1-1; TRBD1 matches at 12 bases. V was pared by 7 bases and J by 0 bases, with 6 bases of the junction left unmatched. Germline-derived CDR1 and CDR2 are LNHDA and SQIVND (reference sequence). This CDR3 contains 16 residues.

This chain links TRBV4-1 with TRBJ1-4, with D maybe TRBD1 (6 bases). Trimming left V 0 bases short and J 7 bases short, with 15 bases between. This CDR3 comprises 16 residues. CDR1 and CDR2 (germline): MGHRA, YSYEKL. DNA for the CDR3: TGCGCCAGCAGCCAAGAAGCCAAGGGGGTCGGTGAAAAACTGTTTTTT. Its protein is CASSQEAKGVGEKLFF.

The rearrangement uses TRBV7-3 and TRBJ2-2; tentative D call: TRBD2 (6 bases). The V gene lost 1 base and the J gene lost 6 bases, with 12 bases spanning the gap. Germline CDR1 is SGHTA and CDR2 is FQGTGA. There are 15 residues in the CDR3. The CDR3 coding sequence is TGTGCCAGCAGCTTAAATATAGCGGTAGCCGGGGAGCTGTTTTTT. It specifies CASSLNIAVAGELFF.

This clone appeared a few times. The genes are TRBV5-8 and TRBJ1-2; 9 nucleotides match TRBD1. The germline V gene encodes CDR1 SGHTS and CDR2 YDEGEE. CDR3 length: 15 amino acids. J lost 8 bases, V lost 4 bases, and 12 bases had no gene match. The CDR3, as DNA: TGTGCCAGCAGCCCGGGACAGGGTTCGTCCTACGGCTACACCTTC. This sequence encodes CASSPGQGSSYGYTF.